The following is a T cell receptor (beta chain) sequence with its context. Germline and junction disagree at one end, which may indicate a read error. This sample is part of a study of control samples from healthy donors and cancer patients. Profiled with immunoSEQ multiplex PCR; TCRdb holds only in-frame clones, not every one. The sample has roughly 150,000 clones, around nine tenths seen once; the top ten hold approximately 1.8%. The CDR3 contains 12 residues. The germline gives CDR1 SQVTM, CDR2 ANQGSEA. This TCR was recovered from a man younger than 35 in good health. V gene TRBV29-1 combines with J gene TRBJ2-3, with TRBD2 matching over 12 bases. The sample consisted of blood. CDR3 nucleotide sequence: TGCAGCGTTGAAGAGCGGACTAGCGGGGTCACTTTT. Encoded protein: CSVEERTSGVTF.